This note documents a single T cell receptor beta chain sequence. Its antigen is still unknown. These data originate in a study of cytomegalovirus exposure and HLA in healthy donors. General study findings and limits: In a later analysis, common viral pathogens appeared linked to several of the most significant clusters. Immune exposure was documented only through CMV serostatus.

PCR employed 60 Vbeta and 13 Jbeta primers. Per the original data handling: Per a later analysis, the number of unique TCR beta chains was around 80 million, of which around 9.9 million were shared. Produced via immunoSEQ multiplex PCR; TCRdb's table is partial and in-frame only. The V and J calls and clone size were taken over from that table, and D and trimming were inferred from the DNA. The sample has more than 140,000 clones, 64% seen once. Germline CDR1 reads LNHDA; CDR2 reads SQIVND (reference sequence). The CDR3 totals 13 residues. V was trimmed by 2 bases and J by 2 bases, leaving 7 bases between them.

This TCR was recovered from a woman younger than 45 in good health and CMV-seropositive. Sequenced: PBMCs. This rearrangement joins TRBV19 to TRBJ2-7; a possible D gene is TRBD1 (5 bases). This chain's CDR3 is CASSIQGAYEQYF. CDR3 coding DNA: TGTGCCAGTAGTATACAGGGTGCCTACGAGCAGTACTTC.